This TCR beta chain was sequenced for a study of blood T cell repertoires in COVID-19. Overall study: Sites across the United States, Italy and Spain contributed samples from acute and convalescent COVID-19.

Some clones are missing from TCRdb's copy, which holds only in-frame ones; the method was immunoSEQ multiplex PCR. Of around 340,000 clones listed, around nine tenths are singletons. All enrollees were roughly 18 to 95 years old and from about two dozen US areas. Categorization into cohorts depended on clinical history that participants reported. No more than 2 weeks before study entry, exposed participants had met a case of COVID-19. This CDR3 has 14 amino acids. Germline CDR1 SGHKS, CDR2 YYEKEE (reference sequence). V was trimmed by 1 base and J by 1 base, leaving 8 bases between them. The sequence was collected from a woman in her 30s who had been exposed to COVID-19. The chain carries TRBV5-5 and TRBJ2-5, with a weak D call TRBD2 (6 bases). The specimen sequenced was PBMCs or T cells enriched from blood (not recorded which). CDR3 region: CASSLRGTQETQYF. The DNA of the CDR3 is TGTGCCAGCAGCTTGCGGGGGACCCAAGAGACCCAGTACTTC.